The 2 T cell receptor beta chains below were found in one sample sequenced in a study of OX40 agonist ivuxolimab in advanced cancers. Method: immunoSEQ multiplex PCR; TCRdb's copy keeps in-frame clones and lacks some. The sample consists of about 58,000 clones, approximately 87% of them appearing once. The source was CD4+ or CD8+ T cells sorted from blood, collected in a trial of the OX40 agonist ivuxolimab. These receptors all come from an adult with an advanced solid tumor such as melanoma, head and neck, liver or kidney cancer.

The chain is built from TRBV5-4 and TRBJ2-5; D gene ambiguous. V was clipped by 7 bases and J by 4 bases, with 14 bases between them. The CDR3 totals 13 residues. CDR1 SGHNT and CDR2 YYREEE come from the germline V gene (reference sequence). The CDR3 spells CASAPWTGETQYF. In DNA form, the CDR3 reads TGTGCCAGCGCCCCCTGGACGGGAGAGACCCAGTACTTC.

Here the CDR3 reads CASSIASSYNSPLHF. For the CDR3, the DNA is TGTGCCAGTAGTATAGCGAGCTCCTATAATTCACCCCTCCACTTT. This rearrangement joins TRBV19 to TRBJ1-6; the D is unclear. CDR3 length: 15 residues. Per germline, CDR1 LNHDA and CDR2 SQIVND (reference sequence). Trimming took off 1 base at V and 0 bases at J, with 4 bases between the two ends.